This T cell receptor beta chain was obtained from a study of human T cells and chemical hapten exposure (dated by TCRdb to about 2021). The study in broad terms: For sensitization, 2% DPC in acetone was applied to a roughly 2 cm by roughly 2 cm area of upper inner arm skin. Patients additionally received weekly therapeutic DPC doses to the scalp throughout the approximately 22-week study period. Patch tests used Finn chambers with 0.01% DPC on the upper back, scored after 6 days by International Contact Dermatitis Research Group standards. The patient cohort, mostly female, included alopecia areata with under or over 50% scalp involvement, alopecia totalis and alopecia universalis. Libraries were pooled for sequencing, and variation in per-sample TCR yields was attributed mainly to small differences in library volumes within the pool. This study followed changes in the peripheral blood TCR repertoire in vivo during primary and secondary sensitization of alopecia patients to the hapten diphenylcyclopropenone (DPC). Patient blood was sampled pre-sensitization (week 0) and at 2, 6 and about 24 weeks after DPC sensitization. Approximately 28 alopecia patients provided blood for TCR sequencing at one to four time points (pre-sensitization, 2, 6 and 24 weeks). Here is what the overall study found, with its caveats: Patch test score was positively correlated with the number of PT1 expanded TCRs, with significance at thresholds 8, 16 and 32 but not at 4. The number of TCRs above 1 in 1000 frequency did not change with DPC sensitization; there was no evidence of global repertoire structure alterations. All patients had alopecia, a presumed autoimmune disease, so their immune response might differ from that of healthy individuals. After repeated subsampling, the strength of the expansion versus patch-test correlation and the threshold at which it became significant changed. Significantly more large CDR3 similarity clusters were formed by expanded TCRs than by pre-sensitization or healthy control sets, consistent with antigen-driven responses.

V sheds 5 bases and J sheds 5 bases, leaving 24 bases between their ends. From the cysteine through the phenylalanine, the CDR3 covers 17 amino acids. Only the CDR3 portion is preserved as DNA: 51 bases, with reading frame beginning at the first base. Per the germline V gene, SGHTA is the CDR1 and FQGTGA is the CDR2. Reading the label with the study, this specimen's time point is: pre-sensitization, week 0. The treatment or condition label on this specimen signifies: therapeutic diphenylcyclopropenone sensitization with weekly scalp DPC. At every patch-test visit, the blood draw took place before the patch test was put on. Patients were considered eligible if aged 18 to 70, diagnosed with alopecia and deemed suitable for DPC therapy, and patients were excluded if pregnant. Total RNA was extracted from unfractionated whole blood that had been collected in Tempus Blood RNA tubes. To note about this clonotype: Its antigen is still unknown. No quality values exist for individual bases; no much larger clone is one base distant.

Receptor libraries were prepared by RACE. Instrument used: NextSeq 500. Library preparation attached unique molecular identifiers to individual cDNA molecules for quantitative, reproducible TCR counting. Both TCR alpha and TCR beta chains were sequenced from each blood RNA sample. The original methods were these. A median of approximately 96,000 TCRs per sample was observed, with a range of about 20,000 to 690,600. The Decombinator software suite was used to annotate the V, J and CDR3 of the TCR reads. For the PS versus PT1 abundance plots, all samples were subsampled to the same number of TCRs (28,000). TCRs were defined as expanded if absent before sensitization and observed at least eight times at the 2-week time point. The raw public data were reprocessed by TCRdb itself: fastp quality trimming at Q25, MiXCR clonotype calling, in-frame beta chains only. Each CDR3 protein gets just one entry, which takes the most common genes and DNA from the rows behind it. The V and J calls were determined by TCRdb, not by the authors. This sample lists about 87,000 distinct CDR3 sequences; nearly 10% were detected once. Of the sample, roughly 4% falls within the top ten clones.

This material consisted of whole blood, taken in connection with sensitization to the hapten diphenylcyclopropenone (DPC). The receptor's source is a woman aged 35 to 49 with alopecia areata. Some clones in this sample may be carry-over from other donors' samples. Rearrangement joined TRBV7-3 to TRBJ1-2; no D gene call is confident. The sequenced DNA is TGTGCCAGCAGCCCAAACCAGAGGCCCACCACTTCATATGGCTACACCTTC. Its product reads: CASSPNQRPTTSYGYTF.